These T cell receptor beta chains were read from a single sample in a study of immune characterization of retroperitoneal liposarcoma. Using its own MiXCR run on the PCR reads, TCRdb lists one record per CDR3 protein. The data contain around 10,000 distinct CDR3 sequences, over 25% of them singletons. Sequencing input: tumor tissue. The receptor set was obtained from a female donor with retroperitoneal liposarcoma. Each CDR3 is given with its conserved first and last residue. Each record gives: D gene, V gene, clone size, J gene, CDR3 protein, CDR3 DNA. D genes are given only for firm matches. Part of the rows lack a size; the others show once, few, many or a class for expanded clones.

TRBD1	TRBV6-6	few	TRBJ1-2	CASSYLRQGSYGYTF	TGTGCCAGCAGTTACCTCCGACAGGGGTCCTATGGCTACACCTTC
-	TRBV7-2	-	TRBJ2-4	CASTPGLPDPWEQYF	TGTGCCAGCACCCCGGGACTCCCAGACCCTTGGGAGCAGTACTTC
TRBD1	TRBV11-3	many	TRBJ2-1	CASSQGQGGEQFF	TGTGCCAGCAGCCAGGGACAGGGAGGCGAGCAGTTCTTC
-	TRBV6-1	medium-sized	TRBJ2-7	CASSPDGLRSYEQYF	TGTGCCAGCAGCCCGGACGGGCTTCGGTCCTACGAGCAGTACTTC
-	TRBV6-1	medium-sized	TRBJ2-5	CASSGVQETQYF	TGTGCCAGCTCAGGAGTTCAAGAGACCCAGTACTTC
TRBD2	TRBV7-2	medium-sized	TRBJ2-1	CASSEGGDYQQFF	TGTGCCAGCAGCGAAGGAGGGGACTATCAGCAGTTCTTC
-	TRBV5-1	once	TRBJ1-2	CASSLTANYGYTF	TGCGCCAGCAGCTTGACAGCTAACTATGGCTACACCTTC
-	TRBV6-6	medium-sized	TRBJ2-1	CASSYGGDNEQFF	TGTGCCAGCAGTTACGGCGGAGACAATGAGCAGTTCTTC
-	TRBV10-1	-	TRBJ1-6	CASSTGTQSPLHF	TGCGCCAGCTCAACAGGGACCCAGTCGCCCCTCCACTTT
TRBD1	TRBV7-2	many	TRBJ2-1	CASSSPGTGSGEQFF	TGTGCCAGCAGCTCTCCCGGGACAGGGTCAGGCGAGCAGTTCTTC
-	TRBV6-2/TRBV6-3	-	TRBJ2-1	CASRSWVSSYNDQFF	TGTGCCAGTAGGTCGTGGGTTAGTTCCTACAATGATCAGTTCTTC
-	TRBV6-6	-	TRBJ2-7	CASSGLPPYEQYF	TGTGCCAGCAGCGGCCTTCCTCCCTACGAGCAGTACTTC
-	TRBV7-2	-	TRBJ2-1	CASSLGPSLVYEQFF	TGTGCCAGCAGCTTGGGGCCCTCACTAGTCTATGAGCAGTTCTTC
-	TRBV5-1	-	TRBJ2-7	CASSFSDEQYF	TGCGCCAGCAGCTTCTCCGACGAGCAGTACTTC
-	TRBV7-2	medium-sized	TRBJ1-2	CASSLARAAHYGYTF	TGTGCCAGCAGCTTAGCGCGGGCAGCCCACTATGGCTACACCTTC
-	TRBV6-1	few	TRBJ1-6	CASSYIMGGGSPLHF	TGTGCCAGCAGTTACATCATGGGGGGCGGCTCACCCCTCCACTTT
-	TRBV12-3/TRBV12-4	-	TRBJ2-1	CASTTANGAQTQFF	TGTGCCAGCACCACGGCGAACGGCGCACAGACCCAGTTCTTC
TRBD2	TRBV7-6	many	TRBJ2-2	CASSFDTSGSHVDTGELFF	TGTGCCAGCAGCTTTGATACTAGCGGGAGCCACGTCGACACCGGGGAGCTGTTTTTT
TRBD1	TRBV6-1	medium-sized	TRBJ2-1	CASSNGGQGETQFF	TGTGCCAGCAGTAATGGAGGACAGGGGGAGACCCAGTTCTTC
TRBD1	TRBV6-1	many	TRBJ1-2	CASTGDRAGDYGYTF	TGTGCCAGCACCGGCGACAGGGCGGGGGACTATGGCTACACCTTC
-	TRBV7-6	-	TRBJ2-1	CASSPPLDTYEQFF	TGTGCCAGCAGCCCCCCACTAGATACCTACGAGCAGTTCTTC
TRBD2	TRBV6-1	-	TRBJ2-1	CASKVGGPGDEQFF	TGTGCCAGCAAGGTGGGAGGGCCGGGGGATGAGCAGTTCTTC
-	TRBV6-1	many	TRBJ2-6	CASSPQGPGANVLTF	TGTGCCAGCAGTCCTCAGGGGCCCGGGGCCAACGTCCTGACTTTC